The 25 T cell receptor beta chains presented below share a single source sample, sequenced in a study of T cell clonotyping in hematopoietic cell transplantation. The time point: recipient sample about 28 days before transplant, after cytoreduction. The data were produced by immunoSEQ multiplex PCR, yet TCRdb's version contains in-frame clones alone and is incomplete. This table holds just over 750 clones, less than 65% found once. The sequenced sample was peripheral blood mononuclear cells, obtained before stem cell transplant. The receptors were sampled from a man aged 45-65 years with myelofibrosis. Some clones in this sample may be carry-over from other donors' samples.

This clone showed up just once. V is TRBV2 and J is TRBJ2-7; D call uncertain. Looked up from germline, CDR1 is SNHLY and CDR2 is FYNNEI. The CDR3 is made up of 14 amino acids. Trimming shortened V by 1 base and J by 2 bases, and 9 bases separated the two germline ends. As DNA, the CDR3 is TGTGCCAGCAGTGAAGGGGTTGACACCTACGAGCAGTACTTC. Protein sequence: CASSEGVDTYEQYF.

The chain links TRBV30 to TRBJ2-7, with TRBD1 matching over 10 bases. This CDR3 spans 15 amino acids. CDR1 and CDR2 (germline): GTSNPN, SVGIG (reference sequence). V was pared by 1 base and J by 4 bases, with 7 bases of the junction left unmatched. The CDR3 loop is CAWSGTGTGAYEQYF. CDR3 nucleotides: TGTGCCTGGAGTGGTACAGGGACAGGGGCTTACGAGCAGTACTTC.

In DNA form, the CDR3 reads TGTGCCAGCAGCCAAGGACTAGCGGAAGTCACAGATACGCAGTATTTT. This sequence encodes CASSQGLAEVTDTQYF. V usage is TRBV14 and J usage is TRBJ2-3; 9 positions match TRBD2. From germline, CDR1 is SGHDN and CDR2 FVKESK. This CDR3 spans 16 amino acids. The V gene end was trimmed by 1 base and the J gene end by 2 bases; junction bases not matched to a gene: 4.

V and J are TRBV4-1 and TRBJ2-5, with TRBD2 as a possible D gene (6 bases). Trimming shortened V by 1 base and J by 1 base, and 10 bases separated the two germline ends. The germline gives CDR1 MGHRA, CDR2 YSYEKL. The CDR3 loop spans 15 amino acids. CDR3 residues: CASSQVGLPQETQYF. The CDR3 bases are TGCGCCAGCAGCCAAGTGGGACTGCCCCAAGAGACCCAGTACTTC.

The table lists this clone with a few counts. The V call is TRBV30, the J call TRBJ1-2; no definite D call. Trimming cost V 2 bases and J 8 bases, with 12 bases left between them. The germline V gene encodes CDR1 GTSNPN and CDR2 SVGIG (reference sequence). The CDR3 loop spans 12 amino acids. CDR3 sequence reads: CAWSSGRRGYTF. The CDR3 bases are TGTGCCTGGAGTTCCGGAAGACGCGGCTACACCTTC.

This clone occurred a few times. V gene TRBV6-1 combines with J gene TRBJ1-1, with 7 nucleotides matching TRBD1. J lost 4 bases, V lost 6 bases, and 8 bases had no gene match. Germline V CDR1 and CDR2: MNHNS, SASEGT. The CDR3 is 14 amino acids. CDR3 DNA: TGTGCCAGCAGGGGACAGCTCGGGGGCACTGAAGCTTTCTTT. Protein product: CASRGQLGGTEAFF.

The chain carries TRBV30 and TRBJ2-1, with D possibly being TRBD1 or TRBD2 (5 bases each). This CDR3 region has 14 residues. The germline V gene has CDR1 GTSNPN and CDR2 SVGIG (reference sequence). V lost 4 bases and J lost 6, with 16 bases in between. DNA of the CDR3: TGTGCCTGGACTACCGGGACGGCCTCCAATGAGCAGTTCTTC. Protein sequence: CAWTTGTASNEQFF.

The J gene is TRBJ1-5, the V gene TRBV7-9; TRBD1 matches 11 bases. Trimming took 3 bases from V and 6 from J; bases not matched to a gene: 1. The CDR3 extends over 14 amino acids. The germline CDR1 and CDR2 sequences are SEHNR and FQNEAQ (reference sequence). CDR3 loop: CASSLGQGGQPQHF. CDR3 coding DNA: TGTGCCAGCAGCTTGGGACAGGGGGGTCAGCCCCAGCATTTT. The variable domain in full, with the rest retrieved from reference TRBV7-9 and TRBJ1-5, is DTGVSQNPRHKITKRGQNVTFRCDPISEHNRLYWYRQTLGQGPEFLTYFQNEAQLEKSRLLSDRFSAERPKGSFSTLEIQRTEQGDSAMYLCASSLGQGGQPQHFGDGTRLSIL.

This clone was observed a single time. The rearrangement links TRBV7-9 to TRBJ2-5, with 15 positions matching TRBD2. The J segment lost 4 bases and the V segment lost 3 bases, leaving 6 bases of the junction unmatched. CDR1 and CDR2 (germline): SEHNR, FQNEAQ (reference sequence). The CDR3 totals 17 residues. CDR3 region: CASSFWTSGRGGETQYF. The CDR3 DNA reads TGTGCCAGCAGCTTTTGGACTAGCGGGAGGGGGGGAGAGACCCAGTACTTC.

This chain uses TRBV29-1 with TRBJ1-2, with D uncertain. CDR1 and CDR2 (germline): SQVTM, ANQGSEA. This CDR3 spans 11 amino acids. Trimming took off 3 bases at V and 6 bases at J, with 8 bases between the two ends. The CDR3 sequence: CSVEKEDGYTF. The CDR3 nucleotides read TGCAGCGTTGAGAAGGAGGATGGCTACACCTTC. Based on the CDR3 plus reference TRBV29-1 and TRBJ1-2, the full variable domain is SAVISQKPSRDICQRGTSLTIQCQVDSQVTMMFWYRQQPGQSLTLIATANQGSEATYESGFVIDKFPISRPNLTFSTLTVSNMSPEDSSIYLCSVEKEDGYTFGSGTRLTVV.

The rearrangement uses TRBV5-1 and TRBJ1-4; a possible D gene is TRBD1 (5 bases). CDR3 length equals 13 residues. Germline V lookup: CDR1 SGHRS, CDR2 YFSETQ. Trimming shortened V by 0 bases and J by 6 bases, and 6 bases separated the two germline ends. The CDR3 DNA reads as TGCGCCAGCAGCTTGGGACAGTATGAAAAACTGTTTTTT. Amino acid sequence: CASSLGQYEKLFF.

This chain uses TRBV4-3 with TRBJ1-2; D might be TRBD1 (6 bases). Trimming shortened V by 1 base and J by 7 bases, and 16 bases separated the two germline ends. The CDR3 is made up of 15 amino acids. Germline values: CDR1 LGHNA, CDR2 YSLEER. This CDR3 reads CASSQALGGLLGYTF. CDR3 bases: TGCGCCAGCAGCCAAGCCTTGGGGGGGCTGCTTGGCTACACCTTC.

Within the sample, this clone is hyperexpanded. This chain joins TRBV28 and TRBJ2-5; 9 nucleotides align to TRBD1. The junction had 10 bases not matched to a gene; V was cut back by 10 bases and J by 4 bases. This CDR3 has 14 amino acids. CDR1 is MDHEN, CDR2 SYDVKM, per germline. CDR3 loop: CATQGDREGETQYF. Written as DNA, the CDR3 is TGTGCCACCCAGGGGGACAGGGAAGGAGAGACCCAGTACTTC.

V usage is TRBV5-6 and J usage is TRBJ2-5; no firm D call. The CDR3 runs 14 residues. Germline-derived CDR1 and CDR2 are SGHDT and YYEEEE. Trimming removed 4 bases from V and 3 bases from J, with 13 bases in between. The CDR3, as DNA: TGTGCCAGCAGCCCGGATTCAATTGAAGAGACCCAGTACTTC. Residues: CASSPDSIEETQYF.

This clone showed up just a few times. The J gene is TRBJ2-7, the V gene TRBV5-5, with D possibly called TRBD1 or TRBD2 (5 bases each). Germline V gene sequence: CDR1 SGHKS, CDR2 YYEKEE (reference sequence). The V and J ends lost 4 bases and 0 bases respectively, with 14 bases between them. The CDR3 covers 15 residues. CDR3 sequence (DNA): TGTGCCAGCAGCCGGGACGGACCTATCTCCTACGAGCAGTACTTC. It translates to CASSRDGPISYEQYF. The full variable domain, in which reference TRBV5-5 and TRBJ2-7 provide the parts outside the CDR3, is DAGVTQSPTHLIKTRGQQVTLRCSPISGHKSVSWYQQVLGQGPQFIFQYYEKEERGRGNFPDRFSARQFPNYSSELNVNALLLGDSALYLCASSRDGPISYEQYFGPGTRLTVT.

The gene calls are TRBV7-2 and TRBJ1-5; the D gene is possibly TRBD1 (5 bases). The germline V gene encodes CDR1 SGHTA and CDR2 FQGNSA. Trimming left V 5 bases short and J 3 bases short, with 14 bases between. The CDR3 consists of 15 residues. CDR3 coding DNA: TGTGCCAGCAGCCCACTGGGGCTGACCAATCAGCCCCAGCATTTT. This gives the protein CASSPLGLTNQPQHF.

The chain couples TRBV27 to TRBJ2-4; D gene uncertain. The CDR3 sequence is 12 residues long. Germline CDR1 reads MNHEY; CDR2 reads SMNVEV (reference sequence). V was pared by 6 bases and J by 8 bases, with 11 bases between. CDR3 DNA: TGTGCCAGCAGCACCGGATTGGACATTCAGTACTTC. Its translation: CASSTGLDIQYF.

The V call is TRBV5-1, the J call TRBJ2-7; 10 positions agree with TRBD2. Trimming at V came to 4 bases and at J to 7 bases, leaving 14 bases not matched to a gene. This CDR3 spans 16 amino acids. From germline, CDR1 is SGHRS and CDR2 YFSETQ. As DNA, the CDR3 is TGCGCCAGCAGCCGAAGAATAGCGGGAGGATCAGAAGAGCAGTACTTC. Translation gives CASSRRIAGGSEEQYF.

This clone appeared a single time. The chain combines TRBV28 with TRBJ2-6, with D possibly TRBD1 on 6 matching bases. The CDR3 is 13 residues long. V was pared by 6 bases and J by 8 bases, with 11 bases between. Germline lookup yields CDR1 MDHEN and CDR2 SYDVKM. CDR3 coding DNA: TGTGCCAGCAGCAAACAGGGACCCAACGTCCTGACTTTC. Translation: CASSKQGPNVLTF.

This clone was counted between two and nine times. V usage is TRBV4-1 and J usage is TRBJ1-5; D remains ambiguous. This CDR3 has 15 amino acids. CDR1 is MGHRA, CDR2 YSYEKL, per germline. V was clipped by 0 bases and J by 4 bases, with 10 bases between them. The DNA of the CDR3 is TGCGCCAGCAGCCAAGAGGGCACGGCTAATCAGCCCCAGCATTTT. As protein: CASSQEGTANQPQHF.

In this sample, this clone turned up once. The genes are TRBV5-4 and TRBJ1-2; perhaps TRBD1 as D (5 bases). The V end lost 7 bases, the J end lost 2 bases, and 18 bases lay between the germline ends. Germline V lookup: CDR1 SGHNT, CDR2 YYREEE (reference sequence). The CDR3 sequence is 15 residues long. The CDR3 protein is CASSHGGVANYGYTF. The CDR3, as DNA: TGTGCCAGCTCCCACGGAGGGGTAGCGAACTATGGCTACACCTTC.

The chain has TRBV5-4 and TRBJ2-7; 9 bases map to TRBD2. The CDR3 has 14 residues. V lost 4 bases to trimming and J lost 5 bases; unmatched junction nucleotides: 7. Per germline, CDR1 SGHNT and CDR2 YYREEE (reference sequence). In DNA, the CDR3 is TGTGCCAGCAGCCCAGGCGGGGGGGCCCACGAGCAGTACTTC. It codes for CASSPGGGAHEQYF.

The J gene is TRBJ2-5, the V gene TRBV5-1, with TRBD2 identical over 10 bases. V was clipped by 3 bases and J by 2 bases; unmatched bases: 4. This CDR3 region has 15 residues. Germline CDR1 SGHRS, CDR2 YFSETQ. In DNA, the CDR3 is TGCGCCAGCAGCTCCAGGACTAGCGGACAAGAGACCCAGTACTTC. It specifies CASSSRTSGQETQYF.

A few counts support this clone. This sequence joins TRBV27 and TRBJ2-7; TRBD1 matches 8 bases. J was trimmed by 9 bases and V by 4 bases; bases with no gene match: 11. Germline V gene lookup returns CDR1 MNHEY and CDR2 SMNVEV (reference sequence). The length of the CDR3 is 14 residues. CDR3 amino acids: CASSSIQGAVWQYF. DNA for the CDR3: TGTGCCAGCAGTTCCATTCAGGGGGCAGTTTGGCAGTACTTC.

The rearrangement uses TRBV29-1 and TRBJ2-7; TRBD2 matches 8 bases. Germline lookup yields CDR1 SQVTM and CDR2 ANQGSEA. The CDR3 is 14 amino acids. V trimming: 4 bases; J trimming: 0 bases; junction bases outside the gene matches: 5. As DNA, the CDR3 is TGCAGCGTTGCGGGTAGCGGGGACTCCTACGAGCAGTACTTC. Amino acid sequence: CSVAGSGDSYEQYF.